The 17 T cell receptor beta chains below come from one sample, sequenced in a study of shared clonotypes between healthy human individuals. Here immunoSEQ multiplex PCR was the method, and the copy in TCRdb shows in-frame clones only, minus some. The sample lists 2 million to 2.5 million clones; roughly 93% were seen once. Input material: naive CD4+ T cells from PBMCs. As to subset: CD45RA+ positively selected. These receptors originate from a young man in good health. Some clones in this sample may be carry-over from other donors' samples.

This clone was observed once. This chain joins TRBV7-3 and TRBJ2-3; no definite D call. This CDR3 region has 14 residues. Germline loops: CDR1 SGHTA, CDR2 FQGTGA. Trimming cost V 4 bases and J 5 bases, with 13 bases left between them. DNA of the CDR3: TGTGCCAGCAGCTCGTCAAGTCTGGAAGATACGCAGTATTTT. This translates into CASSSSSLEDTQYF.

This chain uses TRBV5-1 with TRBJ2-3; weak D call: TRBD2 (6 bases). Germline CDR1 SGHRS, CDR2 YFSETQ. Trimming pared 0 bases from V and 3 bases from J, leaving 11 bases between. The CDR3 spans 15 residues. The CDR3 protein is CASSLVASATDTQYF. The CDR3 DNA follows: TGCGCCAGCAGCTTGGTGGCTAGCGCAACAGATACGCAGTATTTT.

The chain couples TRBV10-1 to TRBJ1-1; D call uncertain. V gave up 3 bases and J gave up 6 bases, with 8 bases separating them. This CDR3 is built from 12 residues. Germline CDR1 and CDR2: WNHNN and SYGVQD (reference sequence). CDR3: CASSDKSAEAFF. The CDR3 DNA is TGCGCCAGCAGTGACAAGTCTGCTGAAGCTTTCTTT.

The rearrangement links TRBV9 to TRBJ1-2; tentative D call: TRBD1 (5 bases). V dropped 0 bases and J dropped 1 base, with 10 bases sitting between them. This CDR3 comprises 15 residues. Germline loops: CDR1 SGDLS, CDR2 YYNGEE. The CDR3 reads CASSVEVGVNYGYTF. DNA for the CDR3: TGTGCCAGCAGCGTAGAGGTGGGGGTTAACTATGGCTACACCTTC.

The V and J genes are TRBV19 and TRBJ1-2; 7 nucleotides align to TRBD1. Losses at the gene ends were 4 bases for V and 4 bases for J; bases not matched to a gene: 6. The CDR3 is 14 amino acids. Germline values: CDR1 LNHDA, CDR2 SQIVND (reference sequence). CDR3 DNA sequence: TGTGCCAGTAGTACCGGGACAGCCCTCTATGGCTACACCTTC. The encoded protein is CASSTGTALYGYTF. Variable domain in full (rest from reference TRBV19 and TRBJ1-2): DGGITQSPKYLFRKEGQNVTLSCEQNLNHDAMYWYRQDPGQGLRLIYYSQIVNDFQKGDIAEGYSVSREKKESFPLTVTSAQKNPTAFYLCASSTGTALYGYTFGSGTRLTVV.

J is TRBJ1-1 and V is TRBV19; D is uncertain. This CDR3 has 14 residues. The germline V gene has CDR1 LNHDA and CDR2 SQIVND (reference sequence). V gave up 3 bases and J gave up 4 bases, with 12 bases separating them. The CDR3 bases are TGTGCCAGTAGTATCGGGCGCAGAAGCACTGAAGCTTTCTTT. Protein sequence: CASSIGRRSTEAFF.

The rearrangement uses TRBV7-3 and TRBJ1-2; tentatively, D is TRBD1 (5 bases). Trimming took 1 base from V and 8 from J, leaving 11 bases between them. Germline V CDR1 and CDR2: SGHTA, FQGTGA. This CDR3 comprises 13 residues. CDR3 DNA: TGTGCCAGCAGCTTAAGGTGGGGCGGCGGCTACACCTTC. Amino acids: CASSLRWGGGYTF.

The chain is built from TRBV15 and TRBJ1-4, with a possible D match to TRBD1 (6 bases). From germline, CDR1 is LNHNV and CDR2 YYDKDF (reference sequence). This CDR3 is built from 15 residues. Trimming stripped 8 bases from V and 0 bases from J, with 13 bases between. CDR3 sequence: CATPGEGATNEKLFF. For the CDR3, the DNA is TGTGCCACCCCCGGGGAGGGGGCAACTAATGAAAAACTGTTTTTT.

The J gene is TRBJ1-2, the V gene TRBV18; the D is unclear. V lost 3 bases and J 6 bases, leaving 23 bases between the germline ends. The CDR3 sequence is 17 residues long. Germline CDR1 and CDR2: KGHSH and LQKENI. The CDR3 DNA follows: TGTGCCAGCTCACCTATTAAAGGCCAGGCTACTACGCATGGCTACACCTTC. Amino acids: CASSPIKGQATTHGYTF.

The rearrangement joins TRBV29-1 to TRBJ2-5; D gene unclear. Germline assignment: CDR1 SQVTM and CDR2 ANQGSEA. The CDR3 is made up of 11 amino acids. V shed 7 bases and J shed 3 bases, with 9 bases lying between them. CDR3 sequence reads: CSAGPEETQYF. The CDR3 bases are TGCAGCGCCGGGCCCGAAGAGACCCAGTACTTC.

The chain carries TRBV28 and TRBJ1-3; TRBD1 agrees at 7 bases. Per the germline V gene, CDR1 is MDHEN and CDR2 is SYDVKM. V was pared by 4 bases and J by 3 bases, with 9 bases of the junction left unmatched. There are 16 residues in the CDR3. CDR3 in amino acids: CASSSPDRVFGNTIYF. The CDR3 region has the DNA TGTGCCAGCAGTTCCCCCGACAGGGTATTTGGAAACACCATATATTTT. The whole variable domain, filled in from reference TRBV28 and TRBJ1-3, reads DVKVTQSSRYLVKRTGEKVFLECVQDMDHENMFWYRQDPGLGLRLIYFSYDVKMKEKGDIPEGYSVSREKKERFSLILESASTNQTSMYLCASSSPDRVFGNTIYFGEGSWLTVV.

The chain joins TRBV5-4 to TRBJ2-3; TRBD1 matches at 9 bases. The CDR3 runs to 13 residues. Losses at the gene ends were 5 bases for V and 6 bases for J; bases not matched to a gene: 4. Germline V gene data show CDR1 as SGHNT and CDR2 as YYREEE (reference sequence). The CDR3 loop is CASSYGQGDTQYF. The DNA of the CDR3 is TGTGCCAGCAGTTATGGACAGGGGGATACGCAGTATTTT.

This chain joins TRBV27 and TRBJ2-2; D remains unclear. Trimming cost V 6 bases and J 5 bases, with 13 bases left between them. The germline V gene has CDR1 MNHEY and CDR2 SMNVEV (reference sequence). The CDR3 has 14 amino acids. The CDR3 reads CASSYWMGTGELFF. In DNA form, the CDR3 reads TGTGCCAGCAGCTACTGGATGGGTACCGGGGAGCTGTTTTTT.

J is TRBJ1-4 and V is TRBV4-3; D gene uncertain. Trimming cost V 0 bases and J 8 bases, with 7 bases left between them. Germline CDR1 is LGHNA and CDR2 is YSLEER. CDR3 length: 13 amino acids. The CDR3 is CASSQDLAEKLFF. In DNA form, the CDR3 reads TGCGCCAGCAGCCAAGATCTGGCCGAAAAACTGTTTTTT.

V is TRBV9 and J is TRBJ2-5, with unresolved D. Trimming took off 0 bases at V and 1 base at J, with 13 bases between the two ends. The CDR3 runs to 16 residues. From germline, CDR1 is SGDLS and CDR2 YYNGEE. The CDR3 bases are TGTGCCAGCAGCGTAGGTCGCTCAAGGGCCCAAGAGACCCAGTACTTC. Its protein is CASSVGRSRAQETQYF.

The chain is built from TRBV5-6 and TRBJ2-1; D possibly corresponds to TRBD2 (6 bases). From germline, CDR1 is SGHDT and CDR2 YYEEEE. The ends were cut back, 4 bases at V and 5 bases at J, with 16 bases in the middle. The CDR3 covers 15 residues. CDR3 residues: CASSEAASADNEQFF. Written as DNA, the CDR3 is TGTGCCAGCAGCGAAGCGGCTAGCGCTGACAATGAGCAGTTCTTC.

The rearrangement joins TRBV20-1 to TRBJ1-1; unclear D gene. The CDR3 length is 10 residues. Trimming took 7 bases from V and 5 from J, leaving 8 bases between them. CDR1 DFQATT and CDR2 SNEGSKA come from the germline V gene (reference sequence). This CDR3 is CSGGGTEAFF. CDR3 DNA: TGCAGTGGGGGTGGGACTGAAGCTTTCTTT.